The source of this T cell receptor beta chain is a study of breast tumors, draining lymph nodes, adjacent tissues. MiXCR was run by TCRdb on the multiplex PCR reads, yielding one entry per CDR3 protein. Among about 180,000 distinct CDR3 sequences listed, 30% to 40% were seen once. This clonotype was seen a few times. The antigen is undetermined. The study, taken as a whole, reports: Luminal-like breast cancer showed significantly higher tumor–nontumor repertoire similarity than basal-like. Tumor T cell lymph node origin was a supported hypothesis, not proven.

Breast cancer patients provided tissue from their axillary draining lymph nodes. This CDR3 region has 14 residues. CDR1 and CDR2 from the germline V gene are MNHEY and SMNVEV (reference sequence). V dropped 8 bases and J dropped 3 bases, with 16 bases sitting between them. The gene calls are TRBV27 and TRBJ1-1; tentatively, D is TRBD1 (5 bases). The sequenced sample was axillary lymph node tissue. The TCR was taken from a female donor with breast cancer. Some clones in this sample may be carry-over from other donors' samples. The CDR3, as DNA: TGTGCCAGCCGCCTGGGGGGGTTGGACACTGAAGCTTTCTTT. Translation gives CASRLGGLDTEAFF.